The TCR beta chain under discussion was sequenced for a study of beta chain features in type 1 diabetes. In the case of this clone: Antigen: not known.

Every sorted population was more than 95% pure. All of the isolated RNA was reverse transcribed, so expressed TCRB transcripts were sequenced. Produced via immunoSEQ multiplex PCR; TCRdb's table is partial and in-frame only. The sample holds approximately 70,000 clones, 45% to 50% seen once. Study-wide points: Shorter TCRB CDR3s, moderately but significantly so, marked every one of the four CD4+ subsets in Type 1 diabetes patients.

The sequenced sample consisted of central memory CD4+ T cells from blood. This receptor was identified in a man aged 25 to 45 with type 1 diabetes.

The CDR3 bases are TGTGCCAGTAGTAGTGCCCCTGGGGGGACTGAAGCTTTCTTT. Translated, it gives CASSSAPGGTEAFF. The gene calls are TRBV19 and TRBJ1-1; a possible D gene is TRBD1 (5 bases). This CDR3 has 14 residues. The germline V and J ends were trimmed by 4 bases and 5 bases, with 14 bases remaining between them. Germline CDR1 and CDR2: LNHDA and SQIVND (reference sequence).